Below are 8 T cell receptor beta chains sequenced from a single sample in a study of shared clonotypes between healthy human individuals. Assay used: immunoSEQ multiplex PCR; TCRdb lists only in-frame clones, some missing. This repertoire shows roughly 760,000 clones, around 74% found once; its top ten account for approximately 1.8%. The material sequenced was memory CD4+ T cells sorted from blood. The subset is: CD45RA-negative fraction. Source of these receptors: a young woman in good health.

The chain has TRBV2 and TRBJ2-5; weak D call: TRBD1 (5 bases). The V end was cut by 7 bases, the J end by 1 base, with 13 bases between. The germline gives CDR1 SNHLY, CDR2 FYNNEI. The CDR3 consists of 14 residues. The CDR3 reads CASTSLQGQETQYF. The CDR3 DNA sequence: TGTGCCAGCACTTCTCTGCAGGGCCAAGAGACCCAGTACTTC. Combining the CDR3 with reference TRBV2 and TRBJ2-5 gives the whole variable domain EPEVTQTPSHQVTQMGQEVILRCVPISNHLYFYWYRQILGQKVEFLVSFYNNEISEKSEIFDDQFSVERPDGSNFTLKIRSTKLEDSAMYFCASTSLQGQETQYFGPGTRLLVL.

V usage is TRBV7-8 and J usage is TRBJ2-3; no clear D gene. Germline CDR1 reads SGHVS; CDR2 reads FQNEAQ. Trimming cost V 0 bases and J 4 bases, with 8 bases left between them. This CDR3 spans 14 amino acids. CDR3 loop: CASSLALGADTQYF. CDR3 bases: TGTGCCAGCAGCTTAGCTCTTGGCGCAGATACGCAGTATTTT.

The chain has TRBV5-4 and TRBJ2-3, with TRBD1 matching over 9 bases. J lost 7 bases, V lost 0 bases, and 3 bases had no gene match. Looked up from germline, CDR1 is SGHNT and CDR2 is YYREEE (reference sequence). The CDR3 covers 14 residues. This chain's CDR3 is CASSLGDRAYTQYF. For the CDR3, the DNA is TGTGCCAGCAGCTTGGGGGACAGGGCGTATACGCAGTATTTT.

There are a few counts of this clone. The chain links TRBV7-2 to TRBJ2-7; 7 bases are shared with TRBD1. The CDR3 loop spans 14 amino acids. Per germline, CDR1 SGHTA and CDR2 FQGNSA. J was trimmed by 3 bases and V by 5 bases; bases with no gene match: 7. In DNA form, the CDR3 reads TGTGCCAGCAGCACGCAGGGGGATTACTACGAGCAGTACTTC. Protein product: CASSTQGDYYEQYF. The entire variable domain, with the rest obtained from reference TRBV7-2 and TRBJ2-7, is as follows: GAGVSQSPSNKVTEKGKDVELRCDPISGHTALYWYRQSLGQGLEFLIYFQGNSAPDKSGLPSDRFSAERTGGSVSTLTIQRTQQEDSAVYLCASSTQGDYYEQYFGPGTRLTVT.

The rearrangement joins TRBV5-1 to TRBJ1-3, with D unresolved. The CDR3 has 14 residues. Germline values: CDR1 SGHRS, CDR2 YFSETQ. The V gene lost 2 bases and the J gene lost 0 bases, with 6 bases spanning the gap. The CDR3 spells CASSFRDSGNTIYF. The DNA for the CDR3 is TGCGCCAGCAGCTTCCGAGACTCTGGAAACACCATATATTTT.

The chain is built from TRBV5-4 and TRBJ2-7, with 13 nucleotides matching TRBD2. The germline CDR1 and CDR2 sequences are SGHNT and YYREEE (reference sequence). After removal of 5 bases from V and 2 bases from J, the junction contained 7 bases not matched to a gene. CDR3 length equals 16 residues. The DNA of the CDR3 is TGTGCCAGCAGACCGGGACTAGCGGGAATCCCCTACGAGCAGTACTTC. As protein: CASRPGLAGIPYEQYF.

Comment on this clone: This sample includes further DNA sequences coding for the same CDR3. V is TRBV5-1 and J is TRBJ2-5, with D perhaps TRBD2 (5 bases). The CDR3 length is 15 residues. CDR1 and CDR2 (germline): SGHRS, YFSETQ. The V gene lost 0 bases and the J gene lost 4 bases, with 13 bases spanning the gap. CDR3 residues: CASSLVGLAGETQYF. The CDR3 DNA is TGCGCCAGCAGCTTGGTAGGGCTAGCAGGAGAGACCCAGTACTTC.

The chain has TRBV5-5 and TRBJ2-3; D is perhaps TRBD2 (5 bases). Trimming stripped 0 bases from V and 4 bases from J, with 9 bases between. Germline-derived CDR1 and CDR2 are SGHKS and YYEKEE (reference sequence). The CDR3 spans 14 residues. The CDR3 nucleotides read TGTGCCAGCAGCTTGGTTTCGGGATCAGATACGCAGTATTTT. Translated: CASSLVSGSDTQYF.